This is a list of T cell receptor beta chains from one sample in a study of T cells after yellow fever vaccination. TCRdb reprocessed the 5' RACE reads with MiXCR, giving one entry per CDR3 protein. The table records just under 600,000 distinct CDR3 sequences, roughly 14% of them present only once. Source: PBMCs, taken on the day of the yellow fever booster vaccination. These receptors were obtained from a young man who received the YFV17D yellow fever vaccine. Both conserved end residues are part of each CDR3. Each record gives: J gene, clone size, D gene, V gene, CDR3 DNA, CDR3 protein. A D gene is named only where the DNA matches it firmly. Rows may omit the clone size; those that give it use once, few, many or a size class.

>TRBJ2-5|.|TRBD2|TRBV5-4
TGTGCCAGCAGCCAGCGGGGCAGTCAAGAGACCCAGTACTTC
CASSQRGSQETQYF
>TRBJ1-1|.|.|TRBV3-1
TGTGCCAGCAGCCAAGGATACTGGGGAGGTGAAGCTTTCTTT
CASSQGYWGGEAFF
>TRBJ2-1|.|.|TRBV7-8
TGTGCCAGCAGCTTAGCGCCACGAGCCAATGAGCAGTTCTTC
CASSLAPRANEQFF
>TRBJ1-1|.|.|TRBV11-2
TGTGCCAGCAGCTCCCCTTTGTTTGGCCCTGAAGCTTTCTTT
CASSSPLFGPEAFF
>TRBJ2-7|.|.|TRBV4-1
TGCGCCAGCAGCCAGGCTCTCGGGACCTCCTACGAGCAGTACTTC
CASSQALGTSYEQYF
>TRBJ2-5|.|.|TRBV20-1
TGCAGTGCTGACGAGGGTTGGCAAGAGACCCAGTACTTC
CSADEGWQETQYF
>TRBJ2-7|few|.|TRBV20-1
TGCAGTGCTAGAGATCTACAGGGCTTCTTCTACGAGCAGTACTTC
CSARDLQGFFYEQYF
>TRBJ2-5|few|.|TRBV7-2
TGTGCCAGCACCCCTCAGATCCAAGAGACCCAGTACTTC
CASTPQIQETQYF
>TRBJ1-2|few|.|TRBV2
TGTGCCAGCAGTGTAGGCAAGAGTCATACCTTC
CASSVGKSHTF
>TRBJ2-5|many|.|TRBV6-1
TGTGCCAGCAGTGAGAGGAGTAGCGGACAGAAAGAGACCCAGTACTTC
CASSERSSGQKETQYF
>TRBJ2-7|few|.|TRBV20-1
TGCAGTGCTGGACTGGCAGGCGATCCCTACGAGCAGTACTTC
CSAGLAGDPYEQYF
>TRBJ2-1|.|.|TRBV7-2
TGTGCCAGCAGCCCTCGTCCCCCGGGGGAGGCTCGGTTCTTC
CASSPRPPGEARFF
>TRBJ1-1|few|.|TRBV5-5
TGTGCCAGCAGCTTGGTGGGGGGGACGGTGAACACTGAAGCTTTCTTT
CASSLVGGTVNTEAFF
>TRBJ2-7|.|.|TRBV23-1
TGCGCCAGCAGTCCAGACCCCCGGTCTGAGCAGTACTTC
CASSPDPRSEQYF
>TRBJ2-4|.|TRBD1|TRBV20-1
TGCAGTGCTAGCCCGGACAGGGGTGCTTTAGCCAAAAACATTCAGTACTTC
CSASPDRGALAKNIQYF
>TRBJ1-3|.|.|TRBV7-8
TGTGCCAGCAGCCCCCAAGGAAACTCTGGAAACACCATATATTTT
CASSPQGNSGNTIYF
>TRBJ2-1|.|.|TRBV7-2
TGTGCCAGCAGCTTATGGGACGGCCCCTACAATGAGCAGTTCTTC
CASSLWDGPYNEQFF
>TRBJ1-2|few|.|TRBV18
TGTGCCAGCTCACCGCGCAGGGATGGAGATGGCTACACCTTC
CASSPRRDGDGYTF
>TRBJ1-1|few|.|TRBV30
TGTGCCTGGAGTTTTGCGGGGGAGACTGAAGCTTTCTTT
CAWSFAGETEAFF
>TRBJ2-3|.|.|TRBV5-6
TGTGCCAGCAGCTTCCTGACCGGGTCAGATACGCAGTATTTT
CASSFLTGSDTQYF
>TRBJ2-2|.|.|TRBV5-1
TGCGCCAGCAGCTTGGGACAGAGGGCCGGGGAGCTGTTTTTT
CASSLGQRAGELFF
>TRBJ2-3|many|TRBD2|TRBV18
TGTGCCAGCTCACGGACTAGCGGAGATACGCAGTATTTT
CASSRTSGDTQYF
>TRBJ2-1|.|TRBD2|TRBV20-1
TGCAGTGCTAGACCGCCCGGACTAGCGGGAGGGGCCTACAATGAGCAGTTCTTC
CSARPPGLAGGAYNEQFF
>TRBJ2-5|.|TRBD2|TRBV29-1
TGCAGCGTTGGAAGGACTAGCGGGGAATTTTGGGGGACCCAGTACTTC
CSVGRTSGEFWGTQYF
>TRBJ2-7|.|.|TRBV3-1
TGTGCCAGCGCGCCCCTAGCAGTGAGCTCCTACGAGCAGTACTTC
CASAPLAVSSYEQYF
>TRBJ2-7|many|.|TRBV7-9
TGTGCCAGCAGCTTAGGTTCAGGGCGTAGCTACGAGCAGTACTTC
CASSLGSGRSYEQYF
>TRBJ1-1|.|.|TRBV20-1
TGCAGTGCTAAAAGATGGGGGAACACTGAAGCTTTCTTT
CSAKRWGNTEAFF
>TRBJ2-5|.|.|TRBV28
TGTGCCAGCAGTTTAGTAGGGGCTCGGGTAGAGACCCAGTACTTC
CASSLVGARVETQYF
>TRBJ2-2|.|.|TRBV30
TGTGCCTGGAGTGTACAAGGGGGTTCCGCCGGGGAGCTGTTTTTT
CAWSVQGGSAGELFF
>TRBJ1-1|.|TRBD1|TRBV7-6
TGTGCCAGCAGCCCCGGACAGGGGGCGAAAACTGAAGCTTTCTTT
CASSPGQGAKTEAFF
>TRBJ2-2|.|.|TRBV7-9
TGTGCCAGCAGCTACGAATATGACTCGCAACTTGGGGAGCTGTTTTTT
CASSYEYDSQLGELFF
>TRBJ2-1|few|.|TRBV12-3/TRBV12-4
TGTGCCAGCAGTCAAGGGACCTGGAGTGAGCAGTTCTTC
CASSQGTWSEQFF
>TRBJ2-3|.|.|TRBV7-2
TGTGCCAGCGTTGTAGCGAGCTACTCAGATACGCAGTATTTT
CASVVASYSDTQYF
>TRBJ2-2|.|.|TRBV6-5
TGTGCCAGCAGTTCGACAGAAGAAAGGAACACCGGGGAGCTGTTTTTT
CASSSTEERNTGELFF
>TRBJ1-1|.|.|TRBV4-2
TGTGCCAGCAGCCAAGATAGAAGGGACACTGAAGCTTTCTTT
CASSQDRRDTEAFF
>TRBJ2-1|few|TRBD2|TRBV5-1
TGCGCCAGCAGCCACGGGGGTAGCGGGAGTTACAATGAGCAGTTCTTC
CASSHGGSGSYNEQFF
>TRBJ2-1|many|.|TRBV10-3
TGTGCCATCCAGGACGATTTCGAGCAGTTCTTC
CAIQDDFEQFF
>TRBJ2-5|few|.|TRBV11-2
TGTGCCAGCAGCTCCTCACTCGGACCAGAGACCCAGTACTTC
CASSSSLGPETQYF
>TRBJ1-1|few|.|TRBV20-1
TGCAGTGCTAGTCCAGGGACGAACACTGAAGCTTTCTTT
CSASPGTNTEAFF
>TRBJ2-3|.|.|TRBV3-1
TGTGCCAGCAGCCAAGGGCCAGCGGGTGGCACAGATACGCAGTATTTT
CASSQGPAGGTDTQYF
>TRBJ2-1|few|.|TRBV12-3/TRBV12-4
TGTGCCAGCAGTCGACAAAATGGGAACAATGAGCAGTTCTTC
CASSRQNGNNEQFF
>TRBJ2-3|.|TRBD1|TRBV28
TGTGCCAGCACGGGACAGGCCCCAGATACGCAGTATTTT
CASTGQAPDTQYF
>TRBJ2-5|many|.|TRBV5-1
TGCGCCAGCAGCCGGAGGGACCAAGAGACCCAGTACTTC
CASSRRDQETQYF
>TRBJ2-7|few|.|TRBV9
TGTGCCAGCAGCGTAGGACCGGGACTGGCTTCCTACGAGCAGTACTTC
CASSVGPGLASYEQYF
>TRBJ2-7|few|TRBD2|TRBV30
TGTGCCTGGAGTCTGGCGGGAGGGTTCGAGCAGTACTTC
CAWSLAGGFEQYF
>TRBJ2-5|.|TRBD2|TRBV7-2
TGTGCCAGCAGCTTCGGCGGGAGCGACCAAGAGACCCAGTACTTC
CASSFGGSDQETQYF
>TRBJ2-2|few|.|TRBV4-3
TGCGCCAGCACCCGAGAATCTTACACCGGGGAGCTGTTTTTT
CASTRESYTGELFF
>TRBJ2-7|.|.|TRBV5-1
TGCGCCAGCAGCTCGGACCGGGCCTCACTCCGCGAGCAGTACTTC
CASSSDRASLREQYF
>TRBJ1-2|.|.|TRBV29-1
TGCAGCGTTGGGCTTGGCTACACCTTC
CSVGLGYTF
>TRBJ2-7|few|TRBD2|TRBV28
TGTGCCAGCACCCCCTCGTGGCGACTAGCGGATCAATACGAGCAGTACTTC
CASTPSWRLADQYEQYF
>TRBJ1-2|.|.|TRBV5-1
TGCGCCAGCAGCGAGGGACTGATCTATGGCTACACCTTC
CASSEGLIYGYTF
>TRBJ2-1|.|TRBD2|TRBV5-1
TGCGCCAGCAGTCTACCCTCACTCCTGGGGACTAGCGGGACACTGCCCCCCGAGCAGTTCTTC
CASSLPSLLGTSGTLPPEQFF
>TRBJ2-1|few|TRBD1|TRBV29-1
TGCAGCGTTGAAGATCGGACAGGGTACAATGAGCAGTTCTTC
CSVEDRTGYNEQFF
>TRBJ2-3|.|.|TRBV5-6
TGTGCCAGCAGCAATACTCCTACAGGGACAGATACGCAGTATTTT
CASSNTPTGTDTQYF